These 14 T cell receptor beta chains originate from one sample sequenced in a study of metastatic and nonmetastatic thyroid tumors. With MiXCR, TCRdb called clones anew from the PCR reads. Of some 21,000 clones listed, 28% are singletons. Until they underwent thyroid surgery, no patient had received any treatment. The sequenced sample consisted of tumor tissue. Receptor source: a male donor with papillary thyroid cancer or a benign thyroid nodule (not recorded which). Some clones in this sample may be carry-over from other donors' samples.

The chain combines TRBV27 with TRBJ2-5, with D possibly being TRBD2 (5 bases). Germline CDR1 MNHEY, CDR2 SMNVEV (reference sequence). Trimming left V 4 bases short and J 4 bases short, with 10 bases between. There are 13 residues in the CDR3. This chain's CDR3 is CASSSTSLETQYF. Written as DNA, the CDR3 is TGTGCCAGCAGTTCTACTAGTTTAGAGACCCAGTACTTC.

This clone was seen only a few times. The chain carries TRBV2 and TRBJ1-2, with 7 bases identical to TRBD1. Germline CDR1 SNHLY, CDR2 FYNNEI. The trim removed 4 bases at V and 6 bases at J, leaving 8 bases unmatched. CDR3 length equals 14 residues. CDR3 DNA: TGTGCCAGCAGTGCCCAGGGGGGGTATAATGGCTACACCTTC. Amino acid sequence: CASSAQGGYNGYTF.

This clone was seen only once. The rearrangement links TRBV5-1 to TRBJ2-2; 14 positions agree with TRBD2. The germline gives CDR1 SGHRS, CDR2 YFSETQ. Trimming at V came to 0 bases and at J to 3 bases, leaving 7 bases not matched to a gene. The CDR3 extends over 19 amino acids. The CDR3 DNA reads as TGCGCCAGCAGCTTGGAACCGACTAGCGGGAGGGCCGACACCGGGGAGCTGTTTTTT. Residues: CASSLEPTSGRADTGELFF.

The count of this clone is one. J is TRBJ2-7 and V is TRBV5-1; D possibly uses TRBD1 or TRBD2 (5 bases each). This CDR3 contains 13 residues. Trimming removed 3 bases at V and 7 bases at J, with 14 bases between. CDR1 and CDR2 (germline): SGHRS, YFSETQ. This CDR3 is CASSSGTGGEQYF. The CDR3, as DNA: TGCGCCAGCAGCTCGGGGACGGGCGGTGAGCAGTACTTC.

In the case of this clone: At one end, the junction sequence differs from germline, possibly due to a read error. The chain links TRBV5-1 to TRBJ1-5; 11 positions match TRBD1. Germline V gene sequence: CDR1 SGHRS, CDR2 YFSETQ. The CDR3 contains 15 residues. This CDR3 is CASSLGQGDNQPQHF. The CDR3 DNA reads as TGTGCCAGCAGCTTGGGACAGGGGGACAATCAGCCCCAGCATTTT.

This chain joins TRBV11-2 and TRBJ1-1; perhaps TRBD1 as D (5 bases). This CDR3 spans 15 amino acids. V was pared by 1 base and J by 7 bases, with 16 bases between. Germline CDR1 is SGHAT and CDR2 is FQNNGV. CDR3 coding DNA: TGTGCCAGCAGCTTAGGATTGGTGGGGCGGAGTGAAGCTTTCTTT. Protein: CASSLGLVGRSEAFF.

Only a few counts were recorded for this clone. The rearrangement uses TRBV6-1 and TRBJ2-3; unclear D gene. CDR3 length equals 15 residues. Germline V gene data show CDR1 as MNHNS and CDR2 as SASEGT. V dropped 3 bases and J dropped 2 bases, with 12 bases sitting between them. The CDR3 protein is CASSDGSTITDTQYF. The CDR3 DNA follows: TGTGCCAGCAGTGATGGCAGTACGATCACAGATACGCAGTATTTT.

The rearrangement joins TRBV5-1 to TRBJ1-2; D remains unclear. The CDR3 has 12 amino acids. Per the germline V gene, CDR1 is SGHRS and CDR2 is YFSETQ. Trimming removed 0 bases from V and 8 bases from J, with 8 bases in between. The CDR3 coding sequence is TGCGCCAGCAGCTTGGAGGGCATGGGCTACACCTTC. Translating it yields CASSLEGMGYTF.

CDR3 sequence: CASSYPPGGRTGELFF. Here the CDR3 DNA reads TGTGCCAGCAGCTACCCACCAGGGGGTCGCACCGGGGAGCTGTTTTTT. J is TRBJ2-2 and V is TRBV11-1; 7 bases match TRBD1. The CDR3 length is 16 residues. Trimming cost V 4 bases and J 4 bases; bases outside gene matches: 9. Germline V lookup: CDR1 SGHAT, CDR2 FQDESV (reference sequence).

This clone was seen at least ten times. Since a much larger clone is just one base distant, this may be a read error. The conserved phenylalanine or tryptophan normally closing the CDR3 is absent here, so this likely arose from a read error. At the DNA level, this CDR3 is encoded by other sequences in the same sample as well. The chain recombines TRBV12-3 or TRBV12-4 with TRBJ1-2; the match to TRBD1 covers 7 bases. The CDR3 is 13 residues long. J gave up 8 bases and V 5 bases, and 8 bases lay outside the gene matches. Here the CDR3 reads CASSPGQTGGYTL. The CDR3 DNA is TGTGCCAGCAGTCCGGGACAGACGGGCGGCTACACCCTC.

This clone was counted only a few times. V is TRBV6-6 and J is TRBJ1-2, with D tentatively TRBD1 (5 bases). The CDR3 has 17 amino acids. Germline CDR1 and CDR2: MNHNY and SVGAGI (reference sequence). V was pared by 0 bases and J by 4 bases, with 18 bases between. As DNA, the CDR3 is TGTGCCAGCAGTTACTCCCCGTCGACAGATTTGGCCTATGGCTACACCTTC. It codes for CASSYSPSTDLAYGYTF.

The V and J genes are TRBV20-1 and TRBJ2-7, with D maybe TRBD1 (6 bases). The ends were cut back, 5 bases at V and 2 bases at J, with 13 bases in the middle. This CDR3 comprises 13 residues. The germline V gene has CDR1 DFQATT and CDR2 SNEGSKA (reference sequence). The CDR3 DNA reads TGCAGTGCTCCCAGGGGCGAGCCCTACGAGCAGTACTTC. The encoded protein is CSAPRGEPYEQYF.

There are a few counts of this clone. One base away lies a much larger clone, so this may be a sequencing read error. The chain links TRBV24-1 to TRBJ2-5, with TRBD2 as a possible D gene (5 bases). CDR3 size: 16 residues. The germline CDR1 and CDR2 sequences are KGHDR and SFDVKD. Deletions cut 1 base from V and 0 bases from J, with 11 bases between. This CDR3 reads CATSDFTIGNQETQYF. The CDR3 DNA is TGTGCCACCAGTGATTTTACTATCGGGAACCAAGAGACCCAGTACTTC.

This clone qualifies as medium-sized. The J gene is TRBJ1-1, the V gene TRBV19, with D possibly matching TRBD1 (5 bases). Trimming removed 9 bases from V and 6 bases from J, with 14 bases in between. CDR1 LNHDA and CDR2 SQIVND come from the germline V gene (reference sequence). The CDR3 has 12 amino acids. The DNA for the CDR3 is TGTGCCAGCGGAGGGGTGGACGCTGAAGCTTTCTTT. It specifies CASGGVDAEAFF.